These T cell receptor beta chains were read from a single sample in a study of blood T cells in healthy people across ages. A single record per CDR3 protein comes from TCRdb applying MiXCR to the 5' RACE reads. The sample carries hundreds of thousands of distinct CDR3 sequences, more than 55% recorded once. The sequencing input was blood. These TCRs come from a man between 35 and 55 years old in good health. Each CDR3 is given with its conserved first and last residue. Each record gives: D gene, clone size, V gene, J gene, CDR3 protein, CDR3 DNA. D genes are given only for firm matches. Some rows mark clone size as missing; the rest say once, few, many or name a class of expanded clone.

-	-	TRBV28	TRBJ1-2	CASSQQRYGYTF	TGTGCCAGCAGTCAACAACGGTATGGCTACACCTTC
-	-	TRBV20-1	TRBJ1-5	CSAREVIGSQPQHF	TGCAGTGCTAGAGAGGTCATTGGCTCTCAGCCCCAGCATTTT
-	many	TRBV29-1	TRBJ2-3	CSAEHTDTQYF	TGCAGCGCTGAACACACAGATACGCAGTATTTT
-	-	TRBV6-1	TRBJ2-2	CASSGPGTGELFF	TGTGCCAGCAGTGGCCCGGGGACAGGGGAGCTGTTTTTT
-	-	TRBV7-2	TRBJ2-7	CASSLVPIDSYNEQYF	TGTGCCAGCAGCTTAGTACCTATTGATTCCTACAATGAGCAGTACTTC
TRBD1	-	TRBV7-2	TRBJ2-5	CASSPDRGRKTQYF	TGTGCCAGCAGCCCAGACAGGGGTAGAAAGACCCAGTACTTC
-	few	TRBV6-5	TRBJ2-1	CASMGGSNEQFF	TGTGCCAGCATGGGGGGCTCGAATGAGCAGTTCTTC
TRBD2	-	TRBV28	TRBJ2-7	CASRGLAGDYEQYF	TGTGCCAGCCGCGGACTAGCGGGAGATTACGAGCAGTACTTC
TRBD2	few	TRBV6-2/TRBV6-3	TRBJ2-3	CASSYTMTLAGGTDTQYF	TGTGCCAGCAGTTATACCATGACGTTGGCGGGAGGTACAGATACGCAGTATTTT
TRBD1	many	TRBV5-5	TRBJ2-1	CASSPTGQGRSNEQFF	TGTGCCAGCAGCCCAACGGGACAGGGGAGATCAAATGAGCAGTTCTTC
-	-	TRBV28	TRBJ2-1	CASSLVFRNEQFF	TGTGCCAGCAGTTTAGTGTTTCGCAATGAGCAGTTCTTC
-	-	TRBV6-2/TRBV6-3	TRBJ1-5	CASSYLGASSNQPQHF	TGTGCCAGCAGTTACCTGGGGGCGTCGAGCAATCAGCCCCAGCATTTT
TRBD2	-	TRBV24-1	TRBJ2-5	CATSEQTSGQETQYF	TGTGCCACCAGTGAGCAGACTAGCGGGCAAGAGACCCAGTACTTC
-	-	TRBV21-1	TRBJ2-7	CASSTGTGNYYEQYF	TGTGCCAGCAGCACTGGGACAGGGAACTATTACGAGCAGTACTTC
-	-	TRBV12-3/TRBV12-4	TRBJ1-2	CASHRTDYGYTF	TGTGCCAGCCACCGGACGGACTATGGCTACACCTTC
-	-	TRBV7-7	TRBJ2-5	CASGFSGTIQETQYF	TGTGCTAGCGGCTTCAGTGGAACGATACAAGAGACCCAGTACTTC
-	-	TRBV3-1	TRBJ1-2	CASSQGVNYGYTF	TGTGCCAGCAGCCAGGGGGTTAACTATGGCTACACCTTC
TRBD2	-	TRBV12-3/TRBV12-4	TRBJ2-1	CASRRTSGESYNEQFF	TGTGCCAGCAGGCGGACTAGCGGGGAGTCCTACAATGAGCAGTTCTTC
-	once	TRBV20-1	TRBJ2-3	CSATRGTEITDTQYF	TGCAGTGCTACCCGCGGGACAGAGATCACAGATACGCAGTATTTT
TRBD2	-	TRBV12-3/TRBV12-4	TRBJ2-5	CASSPPLAGGQETQYF	TGTGCCAGCAGTCCACCGCTAGCGGGGGGTCAAGAGACCCAGTACTTC
-	-	TRBV6-6	TRBJ2-2	CASSYARSSGTGELFF	TGTGCCAGCAGTTACGCTCGGAGTTCGGGCACCGGGGAGCTGTTTTTT
TRBD1	once	TRBV20-1	TRBJ1-1	CSSPGTGGTEAFF	TGCAGTTCACCTGGGACAGGAGGGACTGAAGCTTTCTTT